What follows are 26 T cell receptor beta chains derived from one specimen sequenced in a study of Ad26.COV2.S vaccination and SARS-CoV-2 variants. Some clones are missing from TCRdb's copy, which holds only in-frame ones; the method was immunoSEQ multiplex PCR. There are about 480,000 clones in the sample; 87% occur only once, and about 13% lies in the top ten. Regarding treatment: around 19 received Ad26.COV2.S at low or high dose, single or two shots; about 5 received placebo; per-sample allocation not given. The investigators took samples on day 63 after the first vaccine or placebo injection. The specimen comprised peripheral blood, sampled in a trial of Ad26.COV2.S vaccine versus placebo. Receptors were obtained from a person between 18 and 60 years old who received the Ad26.COV2.S COVID-19 vaccine or a placebo.

The CDR3 region is CASSVGGRGTGELFF. The CDR3 region has the DNA TGTGCCAGCAGCGTAGGTGGTCGTGGCACCGGGGAGCTGTTTTTT. V gene TRBV9 combines with J gene TRBJ2-2; D is unclear. Trimming pared 0 bases from V and 4 bases from J, leaving 10 bases between. Germline assignment: CDR1 SGDLS and CDR2 YYNGEE. The CDR3 extends over 15 amino acids. Drawing the rest from reference TRBV9 and TRBJ2-2, the complete variable domain is DSGVTQTPKHLITATGQRVTLRCSPRSGDLSVYWYQQSLDQGLQFLIQYYNGEERAKGNILERFSAQQFPDLHSELNLSSLELGDSALYFCASSVGGRGTGELFFGEGSRLTVL.

J is TRBJ1-4 and V is TRBV19; no definite D call. CDR3 size: 18 residues. The V gene's germline CDR1 is LNHDA and CDR2 SQIVND (reference sequence). Trimming pared 1 base from V and 0 bases from J, leaving 15 bases between. The CDR3 DNA sequence: TGTGCCAGTAGTATAGGGGCTCTAACGGAGGCAACTAATGAAAAACTGTTTTTT. Translated, it gives CASSIGALTEATNEKLFF.

The chain is built from TRBV6-2 or TRBV6-3 and TRBJ1-5; TRBD1 agrees at 10 bases. V shed 4 bases, J shed 5 bases, and the junction held 8 bases outside the gene matches. The CDR3 is 16 residues long. Germline V lookup: CDR1 MNHEY, CDR2 SVGEGT. The CDR3 loop is CASSSGQGDYDQPQHF. The CDR3 coding sequence is TGTGCCAGCAGTTCCGGACAGGGGGATTACGATCAGCCCCAGCATTTT.

The rearrangement uses TRBV28 and TRBJ2-6, with 8 nucleotides matching TRBD1. The CDR3 has 17 amino acids. V trimming: 2 bases; J trimming: 0 bases; junction bases outside the gene matches: 3. The V gene's germline CDR1 is MDHEN and CDR2 SYDVKM. The CDR3 here is CASSLTGGSSGANVLTF. The CDR3 DNA sequence: TGTGCCAGCAGTTTAACAGGGGGTAGCTCTGGGGCCAACGTCCTGACTTTC.

The genes are TRBV28 and TRBJ2-7; tentatively, D is TRBD1 or TRBD2 (6 bases each). The CDR3 length is 15 residues. The germline V and J ends were trimmed by 6 bases and 4 bases, with 19 bases remaining between them. Germline lookup yields CDR1 MDHEN and CDR2 SYDVKM. This CDR3 reads CASSYGGTRGYEQYF. The CDR3 coding sequence is TGTGCCAGCAGCTACGGAGGGACACGGGGGTACGAGCAGTACTTC. Looking up the rest from reference TRBV28 and TRBJ2-7 gives the full variable domain: DVKVTQSSRYLVKRTGEKVFLECVQDMDHENMFWYRQDPGLGLRLIYFSYDVKMKEKGDIPEGYSVSREKKERFSLILESASTNQTSMYLCASSYGGTRGYEQYFGPGTRLTVT.

The rearrangement uses TRBV30 and TRBJ1-5, with TRBD1 as a possible D gene (6 bases). CDR1 GTSNPN and CDR2 SVGIG come from the germline V gene (reference sequence). This CDR3 spans 15 amino acids. Trimming removed 2 bases from V and 4 bases from J, with 15 bases in between. The DNA of the CDR3 is TGTGCCTGGAGTACCTCAACCAGGGGAAATCAGCCCCAGCATTTT. It encodes CAWSTSTRGNQPQHF.

The chain uses TRBV29-1 and TRBJ2-1; TRBD2 agrees at 7 bases. The CDR3 has 13 residues. Germline V gene lookup returns CDR1 SQVTM and CDR2 ANQGSEA. J lost 4 bases, V lost 1 base, and 1 base had no gene match. The CDR3 bases are TGCAGCGTTGAAGCGGGAGGTTACAATGAGCAGTTCTTC. This sequence encodes CSVEAGGYNEQFF.

This clone was detected many times. This rearrangement joins TRBV3-1 (or the pseudogene TRBV3-2) to TRBJ2-1; TRBD2 matches 8 bases. Germline CDR1 and CDR2: LGHDT and YNNKEL (reference sequence). This CDR3 is built from 19 residues. Losses at the gene ends were 4 bases for V and 12 bases for J; bases not matched to a gene: 26. CDR3 sequence reads: CASSPHGTPGTRTVKGQFF. The CDR3 DNA sequence: TGTGCCAGCAGCCCACACGGGACTCCCGGGACTAGGACGGTCAAGGGGCAGTTCTTC.

The chain joins TRBV7-9 to TRBJ1-2; D is unclear. V lost 1 base, J lost 8 bases, and 11 bases lay in between. Germline CDR1 SEHNR, CDR2 FQNEAQ (reference sequence). This CDR3 is 13 amino acids long. CDR3 in amino acids: CASSLDTDGGYTF. The CDR3 DNA sequence: TGTGCCAGCAGCTTAGATACGGACGGCGGCTACACCTTC.

This chain uses TRBV4-1 with TRBJ1-3; D gene ambiguous. CDR3 length: 14 residues. Germline V gene data show CDR1 as MGHRA and CDR2 as YSYEKL. Trimming cost V 3 bases and J 0 bases, with 6 bases left between them. CDR3 in DNA: TGCGCCAGCAGCCATGGTAGCTCTGGAAACACCATATATTTT. It encodes CASSHGSSGNTIYF.

The chain couples TRBV9 to TRBJ2-7, with TRBD2 matching over 12 bases. This CDR3 is built from 15 residues. The germline gives CDR1 SGDLS, CDR2 YYNGEE. J lost 3 bases, V lost 4 bases, and 5 bases had no gene match. CDR3 sequence (DNA): TGTGCCAGCAGCCCTGGACTAGCGGGAATCTACGAGCAGTACTTC. The encoded protein is CASSPGLAGIYEQYF.

The CDR3 sequence is CAWSVGGVWADTQYF. The CDR3 DNA reads TGTGCCTGGAGTGTGGGGGGGGTCTGGGCAGATACGCAGTATTTT. This chain joins TRBV30 and TRBJ2-3, with 7 bases identical to TRBD2. After removal of 0 bases from V and 4 bases from J, the junction contained 7 bases not matched to a gene. Germline CDR1 and CDR2: GTSNPN and SVGIG (reference sequence). The CDR3 runs 15 residues. The full variable domain, with the rest looked up from reference TRBV30 and TRBJ2-3, is SQTIHQWPATLVQPVGSPLSLECTVEGTSNPNLYWYRQAAGRGLQLLFYSVGIGQISSEVPQNLSASRPQDRQFILSSKKLLLSDSGFYLCAWSVGGVWADTQYFGPGTRLTVL.

This rearrangement joins TRBV5-4 to TRBJ2-3, with 10 bases identical to TRBD2. This CDR3 spans 15 amino acids. Germline CDR1 and CDR2: SGHNT and YYREEE (reference sequence). Trimming cost V 2 bases and J 8 bases; bases outside gene matches: 8. CDR3 region: CASSLAGGPMLTQYF. CDR3 nucleotides: TGTGCCAGCAGCTTAGCGGGAGGGCCGATGCTTACGCAGTATTTT.

The chain has TRBV30 and TRBJ1-2; a possible D gene is TRBD1 (5 bases). CDR3 length: 13 residues. The germline V gene encodes CDR1 GTSNPN and CDR2 SVGIG (reference sequence). Trimming removed 1 base at V and 8 bases at J, with 14 bases between. Here the CDR3 DNA reads TGTGCCTGGAGTGCCTCTCTTTGGGGCGGCTACACCTTC. Residues: CAWSASLWGGYTF.

The rearrangement uses TRBV6-1 and TRBJ1-1; the D is unclear. Germline loops: CDR1 MNHNS, CDR2 SASEGT. Trimming stripped 2 bases from V and 8 bases from J, with 15 bases between. This CDR3 region has 14 residues. The CDR3 sequence is CASSESGGGWEAFF. The CDR3 DNA sequence: TGTGCCAGCAGTGAAAGTGGTGGAGGGTGGGAAGCTTTCTTT.

In DNA form, the CDR3 reads TGTGCCAGCAGTAGGAGAGGAGGAGACGAAAAACTGTTTTTT. This sequence encodes CASSRRGGDEKLFF. The chain carries TRBV6-5 and TRBJ1-4; D unclear. The CDR3 has 14 amino acids. Trimming pared 5 bases from V and 8 bases from J, leaving 15 bases between. The germline CDR1 and CDR2 sequences are MNHEY and SVGAGI.

A remark on this clone: The DNA is left out, because the CDR3 cannot be placed on it with certainty; the CDR3 is given as TCRdb lists it. This chain connects TRBV5-1 to TRBJ2-2; TRBD2 is taken as the D call from the table, unchecked against the DNA. The germline CDR1 and CDR2 sequences are SGHRS and YFSETQ. The CDR3 is made up of 16 amino acids, end residues included. This chain's CDR3 is CASSPGLAGAPGSCFF.

J is TRBJ2-7 and V is TRBV7-2; D is uncertain. The CDR3 totals 13 residues. The V end lost 2 bases, the J end lost 4 bases, and 9 bases lay between the germline ends. Germline V gene lookup returns CDR1 SGHTA and CDR2 FQGNSA. The CDR3 DNA follows: TGTGCCAGCAGCTTAAGTGACGGATACGAGCAGTACTTC. It encodes CASSLSDGYEQYF.

V gene TRBV5-1 combines with J gene TRBJ2-4; 11 nucleotides agree with TRBD2. The CDR3 runs to 17 residues. V shed 4 bases and J 0 bases; nucleotides not matched to a gene: 6. In germline, CDR1 is SGHRS, CDR2 YFSETQ. The CDR3 loop reads CASSPTGLAGAKNIQYF. CDR3 sequence (DNA): TGCGCCAGCAGCCCCACCGGACTAGCGGGAGCCAAAAACATTCAGTACTTC.

This clone has only a few counts. This sequence joins TRBV10-1 and TRBJ1-2, with no clear D. This CDR3 is 12 amino acids long. Trimming removed 7 bases from V and 7 bases from J, with 13 bases in between. Germline V gene lookup returns CDR1 WNHNN and CDR2 SYGVQD (reference sequence). The CDR3 nucleotides read TGCGCCAGCATTGGGAAAGGATCTGGCTACACCTTC. It translates to CASIGKGSGYTF.

This sequence joins TRBV19 and TRBJ2-1; D not certain. Germline V lookup: CDR1 LNHDA, CDR2 SQIVND (reference sequence). The ends were cut back, 6 bases at V and 8 bases at J, with 11 bases in the middle. The CDR3 is 12 amino acids. DNA for the CDR3: TGTGCCAGTAGCTATCTGTTCGATGAGCAGTTCTTC. Translating gives CASSYLFDEQFF.

CDR3 nucleotides: TGCGCCAGCAGCCAAGTGGCACAGGGGGCTGAAGCTTTCTTT. This encodes CASSQVAQGAEAFF. The rearrangement uses TRBV4-3 and TRBJ1-1; 8 bases map to TRBD1. This CDR3 is 14 amino acids long. V shed 1 base and J 6 bases; nucleotides not matched to a gene: 4. Germline V gene lookup returns CDR1 LGHNA and CDR2 YSLEER.

The chain is built from TRBV20-1 and TRBJ2-1; tentatively, D is TRBD2 (5 bases). Germline assignment: CDR1 DFQATT and CDR2 SNEGSKA (reference sequence). Trimming cost V 3 bases and J 5 bases, with 17 bases left between them. There are 15 residues in the CDR3. The CDR3 loop reads CSASLFGGSHNEQFF. The CDR3 nucleotides are TGCAGTGCTAGTCTTTTTGGTGGGAGCCACAATGAGCAGTTCTTC.

The chain is built from TRBV28 and TRBJ2-1; 7 bases line up with TRBD2. The CDR3 runs 13 residues. Germline V CDR1 and CDR2: MDHEN, SYDVKM. The CDR3 is CADYAGDYNEQFF. The DNA of the CDR3 is TGTGCTGACTACGCGGGAGACTACAATGAGCAGTTCTTC.

This chain uses TRBV28 with TRBJ1-1, with D perhaps TRBD1 (6 bases). The V gene's germline CDR1 is MDHEN and CDR2 SYDVKM. Trimming took off 7 bases at V and 5 bases at J, with 23 bases between the two ends. The CDR3 covers 16 residues. In nucleotides, the CDR3 is TGTGCCAGCACCAGTCCAGGGGCCTCCAGAGGAACTGAAGCTTTCTTT. Translating gives CASTSPGASRGTEAFF.

The CDR3 nucleotides are TGTGCCTGGAAAGGAAAAGGGCCTAATGAAAAACTGTTTTTT. Its protein product is CAWKGKGPNEKLFF. The genes are TRBV30 and TRBJ1-4; D remains unclear. CDR3 size: 14 residues. V was pared by 4 bases and J by 3 bases, with 12 bases between. Per the germline V gene, CDR1 is GTSNPN and CDR2 is SVGIG (reference sequence).